The sample holds many counts of the clone carrying this TCR beta chain. What it binds is unknown. This specimen belongs to a study of tumor-infiltrating lymphocytes in primary liver carcinoma. Study information: Samples returned roughly 3.5 to 8 million productive TCRbeta reads, a yield that was similar across tissue types. Study-level points and caveats: Tumor region pairs outstripped tumor-adjacent and tumor-blood pairs in overlap. CD4+ and CD8+ repertoires could not be compared in these unsorted bulk samples. The top-250-clone fraction was significantly higher in tumors than in blood (p = 0.039).

Total RNA (around 0.45 ug) served as template for TCR beta cDNA synthesis primed by a constant-region primer. Three rounds of nested multiplex PCR with slightly modified ARM-PCR produced TCR beta libraries. TRBV1-TRBV30 forward primers paired with a C-beta reverse primer were used in the first two PCR rounds, which ran roughly 9 cycles each. Each CDR3 protein is one row after TCRdb ran MiXCR on the multiplex PCR reads. The sample lists 180,000 or so distinct CDR3 sequences; about 60% were seen once. CDR3 length equals 16 residues. Germline CDR1 and CDR2: SGHAT and FQNNGV. Trimming removed 1 base from V and 2 bases from J; junction bases left unmatched: 5. RNA isolated from unsorted whole blood supplied the blood RNA, with germline DNA also extracted.

This TCR came from a man in his forties or fifties with primary liver carcinoma and hepatitis B virus infection. The rearrangement joins TRBV11-2 to TRBJ2-5, with TRBD2 matching over 9 bases. The sequencing input was peripheral blood. CDR3 DNA: TGTGCCAGCAGCTTAGGCCTAGCGGGAAGTCAAGAGACCCAGTACTTC. Amino acids: CASSLGLAGSQETQYF.